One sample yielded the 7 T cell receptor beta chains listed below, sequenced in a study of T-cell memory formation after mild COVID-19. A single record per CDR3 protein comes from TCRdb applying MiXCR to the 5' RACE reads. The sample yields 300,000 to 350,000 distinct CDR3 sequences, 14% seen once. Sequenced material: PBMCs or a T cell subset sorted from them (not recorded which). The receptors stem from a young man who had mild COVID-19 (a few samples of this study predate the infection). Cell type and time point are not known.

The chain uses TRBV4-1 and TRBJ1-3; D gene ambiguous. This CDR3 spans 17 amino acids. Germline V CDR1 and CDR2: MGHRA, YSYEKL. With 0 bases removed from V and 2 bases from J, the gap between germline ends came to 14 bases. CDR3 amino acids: CASSQDPGSVPGNTIYF. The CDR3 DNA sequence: TGCGCCAGCAGCCAAGACCCGGGAAGCGTGCCTGGAAACACCATATATTTT.

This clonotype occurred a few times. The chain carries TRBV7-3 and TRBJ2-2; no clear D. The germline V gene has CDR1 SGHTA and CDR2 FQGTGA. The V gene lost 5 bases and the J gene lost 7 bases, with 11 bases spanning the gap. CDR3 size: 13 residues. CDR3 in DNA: TGTGCCAGCAGCCTCCGTCTGTACGGGGAGCTGTTTTTT. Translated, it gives CASSLRLYGELFF.

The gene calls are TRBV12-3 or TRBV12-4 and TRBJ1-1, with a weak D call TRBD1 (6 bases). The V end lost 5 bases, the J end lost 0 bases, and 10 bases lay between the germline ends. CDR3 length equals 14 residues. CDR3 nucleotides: TGTGCCAGCAGTCCTGACAGGTTGAACACTGAAGCTTTCTTT. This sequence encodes CASSPDRLNTEAFF.

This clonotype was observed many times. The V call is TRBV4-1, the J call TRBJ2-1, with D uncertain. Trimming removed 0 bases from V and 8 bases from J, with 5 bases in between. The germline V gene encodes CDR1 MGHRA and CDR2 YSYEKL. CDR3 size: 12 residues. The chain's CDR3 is CASSQDVHEQFF. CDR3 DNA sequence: TGCGCCAGCAGCCAAGATGTCCATGAGCAGTTCTTC.

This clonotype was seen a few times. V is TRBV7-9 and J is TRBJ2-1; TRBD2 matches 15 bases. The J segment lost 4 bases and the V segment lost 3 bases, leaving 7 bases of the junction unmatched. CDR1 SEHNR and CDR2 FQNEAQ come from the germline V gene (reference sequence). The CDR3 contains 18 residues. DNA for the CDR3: TGTGCCAGCAGCTTTCGCGGACTAGCGGGGGGGCGGTACAATGAGCAGTTCTTC. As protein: CASSFRGLAGGRYNEQFF.

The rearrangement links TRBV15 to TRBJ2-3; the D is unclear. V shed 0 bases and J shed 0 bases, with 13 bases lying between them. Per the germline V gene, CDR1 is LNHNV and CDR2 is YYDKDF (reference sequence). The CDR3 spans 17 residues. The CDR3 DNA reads TGTGCCACCAGCAGAGAGGTTGCAGTTTCTAGCACAGATACGCAGTATTTT. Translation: CATSREVAVSSTDTQYF.

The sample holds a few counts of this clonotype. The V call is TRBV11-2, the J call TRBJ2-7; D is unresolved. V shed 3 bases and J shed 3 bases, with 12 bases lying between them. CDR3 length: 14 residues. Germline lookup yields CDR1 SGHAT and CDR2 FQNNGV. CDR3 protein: CASSFSWMDYEQYV. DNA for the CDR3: TGTGCCAGCAGCTTCTCCTGGATGGACTACGAGCAGTACGTC.